What follows are 17 T cell receptor beta chains derived from one specimen sequenced in a study of cytomegalovirus exposure and HLA in healthy donors. The PCR used 60 Vbeta and 13 Jbeta primers. Profiling relied on immunoSEQ multiplex PCR, and the TCRdb table lists in-frame clones only, not all of them. The sample table includes some 84,000 clones. The specimen was PBMCs. All receptors derive from a man aged 50 to 59 in good health and CMV-seronegative.

The V and J genes are TRBV5-1 and TRBJ1-1; a weak D match, TRBD1 (6 bases). CDR3 size: 14 residues. Germline V gene data show CDR1 as SGHRS and CDR2 as YFSETQ. V lost 4 bases, J lost 1 base, and 11 bases lay in between. The chain's CDR3 is CASSPQGANTEAFF. CDR3 DNA sequence: TGCGCCAGCAGCCCACAGGGAGCGAACACTGAAGCTTTCTTT.

V is TRBV4-3 and J is TRBJ2-5; D gene ambiguous. The J call could be wrong; TRBJ2-7 is a better fit for the DNA end. The germline V gene has CDR1 LGHNA and CDR2 YSLEER. The length of the CDR3 is 12 residues. DNA of the CDR3: TGCGCCAGCAGCCAAGTAGGCGGCGAGCAGTACTTC. Encoded protein: CASSQVGGEQYF.

This sequence joins TRBV28 and TRBJ1-3; no firm D call. CDR3 length: 16 amino acids. CDR1 and CDR2 (germline): MDHEN, SYDVKM. V lost 2 bases and J 2 bases, leaving 13 bases between the germline ends. The CDR3 coding sequence is TGTGCCAGCAGTTTAACAGCAGCCGGGACTGGAAACACCATATATTTT. This sequence encodes CASSLTAAGTGNTIYF.

The chain carries TRBV28 and TRBJ1-2; possibly TRBD1 for D (6 bases). This CDR3 comprises 15 residues. With 6 bases removed from V and 5 bases from J, the gap between germline ends came to 19 bases. Looked up from germline, CDR1 is MDHEN and CDR2 is SYDVKM. This chain's CDR3 is CASSLGNNREYGYTF. The CDR3 DNA reads as TGTGCCAGCAGCCTTGGGAACAACAGGGAATATGGCTACACCTTC.

The chain couples TRBV21-1 to TRBJ1-1. TRBV21-1 is marked as a pseudogene. This CDR3 has 14 residues. The CDR3 is CASTSAAPGTEAFF. The CDR3 DNA reads TGTGCCAGCACCTCGGCGGCCCCGGGCACTGAAGCTTTCTTT.

This chain uses TRBV7-2 with TRBJ2-7; possibly TRBD1 for D (6 bases). V was pared by 5 bases and J by 6 bases, with 20 bases between. CDR1 is SGHTA and CDR2 is FQGNSA in the germline V gene. The CDR3 totals 15 residues. CDR3 nucleotide sequence: TGTGCCAGCAGCCAAAATCCTGGACAGCCTGGCGAGCAGTACTTC. Translation: CASSQNPGQPGEQYF.

The rearrangement joins TRBV7-2 to TRBJ2-7; TRBD1 matches at 7 bases. Germline assignment: CDR1 SGHTA and CDR2 FQGNSA. V shed 5 bases, J shed 2 bases, and the junction held 9 bases outside the gene matches. The CDR3 totals 15 residues. As DNA, the CDR3 is TGTGCCAGCAGCCGGTCGGGACAGTCAACCTACGAGCAGTACTTC. Translating gives CASSRSGQSTYEQYF.

The chain is built from TRBV5-1 and TRBJ1-3; 11 bases are shared with TRBD1. The CDR3 contains 16 residues. The ends lost 7 bases at V and 2 bases at J; junction bases unmatched: 8. Germline V lookup: CDR1 SGHRS, CDR2 YFSETQ. The CDR3 loop reads CASRIGQGATGNTIYF. In DNA form, the CDR3 reads TGCGCCAGCCGCATCGGACAGGGGGCGACTGGAAACACCATATATTTT.

The chain has TRBV9 and TRBJ1-3; D might be TRBD1 (6 bases). The CDR3 extends over 18 amino acids. Germline V gives CDR1 SGDLS, CDR2 YYNGEE. V was trimmed by 0 bases and J by 0 bases, leaving 16 bases between them. The DNA for the CDR3 is TGTGCCAGCAGCGTAGCTGGTTGGACAGTCAGCTCTGGAAACACCATATATTTT. Translated: CASSVAGWTVSSGNTIYF.

The chain uses TRBV27 and TRBJ1-2; TRBD1 matches 8 bases. The CDR3 has 17 residues. Germline trimming cut 1 base from V and 3 bases from J; bases unmatched to any gene: 10. In germline, CDR1 is MNHEY, CDR2 SMNVEV (reference sequence). The CDR3 loop is CASSLWARGQGDYGYTF. The DNA for the CDR3 is TGTGCCAGCAGTTTATGGGCCAGGGGGCAAGGGGACTATGGCTACACCTTC.

The V call is TRBV10-3, the J call TRBJ2-7, with 9 bases identical to TRBD1. There are 13 residues in the CDR3. With V trimmed by 5 bases and J by 2 bases, 1 base remained unmatched. In germline, CDR1 is ENHRY, CDR2 SYGVKD. Here the CDR3 reads CAISRDRAYEQYF. In DNA form, the CDR3 reads TGTGCCATCAGTAGGGACAGGGCCTACGAGCAGTACTTC.

The chain links TRBV7-3 to TRBJ2-2; no clear D gene. CDR1 SGHTA and CDR2 FQGTGA come from the germline V gene. Trimming took 4 bases from V and 6 from J, leaving 9 bases between them. CDR3 length: 13 residues. The CDR3 nucleotides read TGTGCCAGCAGCTCCCGACGGGCCGGGGAGCTGTTTTTT. Translation: CASSSRRAGELFF. Supplemented by reference TRBV7-3 and TRBJ2-2, the full variable domain reads GAGVSQTPSNKVTEKGKYVELRCDPISGHTALYWYRQSLGQGPEFLIYFQGTGAADDSGLPNDRFFAVRPEGSVSTLKIQRTERGDSAVYLCASSSRRAGELFFGEGSRLTVL.

The rearrangement links TRBV2 to TRBJ2-1, with D perhaps matching TRBD2 (6 bases). Trimming left V 7 bases short and J 1 base short, with 11 bases between. The CDR3 covers 14 residues. CDR1 and CDR2 (germline): SNHLY, FYNNEI. CDR3 nucleotides: TGTGCCAGCAAGCCCGGGGGTTCCTACAATGAGCAGTTCTTC. Translation gives CASKPGGSYNEQFF.

The chain couples TRBV6-5 to TRBJ2-2, with unresolved D. The CDR3 is made up of 14 amino acids. Trimming took 6 bases from V and 4 from J, leaving 12 bases between them. CDR1 is MNHEY and CDR2 is SVGAGI in the germline V gene. The CDR3 reads CASRRRGITGELFF. The CDR3 region has the DNA TGTGCCAGCAGAAGAAGAGGTATCACCGGGGAGCTGTTTTTT.

The chain joins TRBV6-5 to TRBJ1-5; TRBD1 might be the D (5 bases). Germline assignment: CDR1 MNHEY and CDR2 SVGAGI. The CDR3 sequence is 15 residues long. V shed 6 bases and J shed 2 bases, with 14 bases lying between them. The CDR3 loop is CASRLQGTGNQPQHF. CDR3 sequence (DNA): TGTGCCAGCAGACTCCAGGGAACGGGCAATCAGCCCCAGCATTTT.

This chain uses TRBV18 with TRBJ1-1; D is ambiguous. In germline, CDR1 is KGHSH, CDR2 LQKENI. V was shortened by 2 bases and J by 4 bases, with 8 bases between the two germline ends. This CDR3 spans 13 amino acids. The CDR3 DNA reads as TGTGCCAGCTCACCAGGCAGGCCCACTGAAGCTTTCTTT. Residues: CASSPGRPTEAFF.

The J gene is TRBJ2-7, the V gene TRBV6-6; D ambiguous. The V gene's germline CDR1 is MNHNY and CDR2 SVGAGI (reference sequence). Trimming pared 4 bases from V and 2 bases from J, leaving 6 bases between. CDR3 length: 12 residues. CDR3: CASSSSPYEQYF. CDR3 DNA sequence: TGTGCCAGCAGTTCCAGTCCCTACGAGCAGTACTTC.